One sample yielded the 15 T cell receptor beta chains listed below, sequenced in a study of shared clonotypes between healthy human individuals. Naivety among CD8 cells was defined by CD45RO negativity and positive CCR7 selection, thereby excluding terminally differentiated effector memory CD45RA+ cells. Sequencing was performed with immunoSEQ multiplex PCR; in TCRdb, only in-frame clones are kept and a portion is missing. Seen here are about 2,100,000 clones, about 93% observed once, and the top ten hold under 2%. The specimen was naive CD8+ T cells from PBMCs. These receptors all stem from a man aged 18 to 30 in good health. Some clones in this sample may be carry-over from other donors' samples.

This chain uses TRBV27 with TRBJ1-2, with TRBD1 as a possible D gene (6 bases). Looked up from germline, CDR1 is MNHEY and CDR2 is SMNVEV (reference sequence). V dropped 2 bases and J dropped 4 bases, with 11 bases sitting between them. The CDR3 is made up of 14 amino acids. This chain's CDR3 is CASSLVGAGYGYTF. CDR3 DNA: TGTGCCAGCAGTTTAGTGGGGGCTGGCTATGGCTACACCTTC.

The chain links TRBV28 to TRBJ1-2, with unresolved D. The CDR3 loop spans 15 amino acids. V lost 3 bases and J 3 bases, leaving 14 bases between the germline ends. From germline, CDR1 is MDHEN and CDR2 SYDVKM. CDR3 in amino acids: CASSLSGGADYGYTF. The CDR3, as DNA: TGTGCCAGCAGTTTGAGCGGCGGCGCTGACTATGGCTACACCTTC.

The chain links TRBV5-1 to TRBJ1-3; possible D gene TRBD1, 5 bases. Per the germline V gene, CDR1 is SGHRS and CDR2 is YFSETQ. V lost 0 bases to trimming and J lost 1 base, with 8 bases between them. The CDR3 length is 15 residues. CDR3 sequence reads: CASSLAAGSGNTIYF. CDR3 in DNA: TGCGCCAGCAGCTTGGCCGCAGGGTCTGGAAACACCATATATTTT. Variable domain in full (rest from reference TRBV5-1 and TRBJ1-3): KAGVTQTPRYLIKTRGQQVTLSCSPISGHRSVSWYQQTPGQGLQFLFEYFSETQRNKGNFPGRFSGRQFSNSRSEMNVSTLELGDSALYLCASSLAAGSGNTIYFGEGSWLTVV.

This clone showed up just once. The CDR3 DNA reads as TGTGCCAGCAGCGAAGGCAGGGCCTACGAGCAGTACTTC. Protein product: CASSEGRAYEQYF. The J gene is TRBJ2-7, the V gene TRBV9; perhaps TRBD1 as D (5 bases). The germline CDR1 and CDR2 sequences are SGDLS and YYNGEE. V dropped 3 bases and J dropped 2 bases, with 9 bases sitting between them. CDR3 length: 13 residues.

V and J are TRBV29-1 and TRBJ2-3; 8 nucleotides agree with TRBD1. Unmatched junction bases numbered 3, after V lost 7 bases and J lost 6 bases. The CDR3 is 11 residues long. Germline V CDR1 and CDR2: SQVTM, ANQGSEA. CDR3 loop: CSGQGMDTQYF. The CDR3 DNA follows: TGCAGCGGACAGGGGATGGATACGCAGTATTTT.

Comment on this clone: Other nucleotide sequences in the sample specify the same CDR3. This chain uses TRBV7-9 with TRBJ1-5; D remains ambiguous. Trimming left V 1 base short and J 0 bases short, with 7 bases between. This CDR3 comprises 15 residues. Germline CDR1 and CDR2: SEHNR and FQNEAQ (reference sequence). The CDR3 DNA is TGTGCCAGCAGCTTAGGAACCTATAGCAATCAGCCCCAGCATTTT. Protein product: CASSLGTYSNQPQHF.

As concerns this clone: The identical CDR3 is also encoded by other nucleotide sequences in the sample. CDR3 region: CASSPREGTEAFF. Here the CDR3 DNA reads TGTGCCAGCAGCCCCAGGGAAGGTACTGAAGCTTTCTTT. This rearrangement joins TRBV5-6 to TRBJ1-1; D is perhaps TRBD1 (5 bases). From germline, CDR1 is SGHDT and CDR2 YYEEEE. Between the trimmed V and J ends, which lost 4 bases and 5 bases, there was a span of 12 bases. The CDR3 sequence is 13 residues long.

The chain combines TRBV14 with TRBJ1-2; 7 positions match TRBD1. The trim removed 4 bases at V and 2 bases at J, leaving 4 bases unmatched. CDR3 length: 14 amino acids. CDR1 is SGHDN, CDR2 FVKESK, per germline. The DNA for the CDR3 is TGTGCCAGCAGCCGAATACAGGGGAACTATGGCTACACCTTC. Translated: CASSRIQGNYGYTF.

The CDR3 region is CASRSLQKETQYF. Written as DNA, the CDR3 is TGTGCCAGCAGATCTCTCCAAAAAGAGACCCAGTACTTC. The chain combines TRBV2 with TRBJ2-5, with D unclear. Trimming cost V 6 bases and J 3 bases, with 11 bases left between them. This CDR3 comprises 13 residues. CDR1 and CDR2 (germline): SNHLY, FYNNEI.

The rearrangement links TRBV9 to TRBJ2-5; TRBD2 matches at 8 bases. From germline, CDR1 is SGDLS and CDR2 YYNGEE. The CDR3 loop spans 14 amino acids. J was trimmed by 3 bases and V by 0 bases; bases with no gene match: 1. The CDR3 bases are TGTGCCAGCAGCGTAGAAGCGGGAGAAGAGACCCAGTACTTC. It translates to CASSVEAGEETQYF.

This chain connects TRBV6-1 to TRBJ2-7; the D gene is possibly TRBD1 (7 bases). The CDR3 contains 14 residues. Germline V gene lookup returns CDR1 MNHNS and CDR2 SASEGT. V lost 2 bases, J lost 4 bases, and 12 bases lay in between. The CDR3 DNA reads TGTGCCAGCAGTGAATATGCAGGGGGGTACGAGCAGTACTTC. Amino acids: CASSEYAGGYEQYF.

A single count supports this clone. The V and J genes are TRBV5-6 and TRBJ1-5; D is ambiguous. The ends were cut back, 0 bases at V and 9 bases at J, with 13 bases in the middle. CDR1 is SGHDT, CDR2 YYEEEE, per germline. CDR3 length: 14 amino acids. The DNA for the CDR3 is TGTGCCAGCAGCTTGGGTCCCGCCATCAGGCCCCAGCATTTT. It translates to CASSLGPAIRPQHF.

This clone was seen a single time. The V gene is TRBV27, the J gene TRBJ2-2; D uncertain. The CDR3 totals 15 residues. With 4 bases removed from V and 1 base from J, the gap between germline ends came to 10 bases. Germline V CDR1 and CDR2: MNHEY, SMNVEV (reference sequence). Here the CDR3 DNA reads TGTGCCAGCAGTTACTTCAGTCGGAACACCGGGGAGCTGTTTTTT. The encoded protein is CASSYFSRNTGELFF.

This sequence joins TRBV6-5 and TRBJ2-5; D may be TRBD1 (6 bases). The J call may not be correct, given that the DNA end is closer to TRBJ2-7. The CDR3 sequence is 15 residues long. Germline V gene sequence: CDR1 MNHEY, CDR2 SVGAGI. CDR3 region: CASSLGQQPTYEQYF. CDR3 bases: TGTGCCAGCAGTTTAGGACAGCAACCCACCTACGAGCAGTACTTC.

The gene calls are TRBV19 and TRBJ1-5, with a weak D call TRBD1 (5 bases). Trimming took off 6 bases at V and 1 base at J, with 16 bases between the two ends. The CDR3 totals 16 residues. Germline assignment: CDR1 LNHDA and CDR2 SQIVND (reference sequence). CDR3 DNA: TGTGCCAGTAGGGTATGGGGGGAGGCGAGCAATCAGCCCCAGCATTTT. It specifies CASRVWGEASNQPQHF.